This T cell receptor beta chain was recorded in a study of blood T cell repertoires in COVID-19. TCRdb's table, derived via immunoSEQ multiplex PCR, lists solely in-frame clones and lacks some. The repertoire consists of 350,000 to 450,000 clones, with about 91% occurring once and the leading ten covering less than 2%. The sequence was collected from a woman in her thirties or forties with COVID-19, enrolled during active disease. Sequencing was carried out using peripheral blood.

DNA for the CDR3: TGTGCAAGTCGCTTAGCGCAAGGGGCGAAACCGGCCTACGAGCAGTACTTC. Protein product: CASRLAQGAKPAYEQYF. The chain employs TRBV12-2 and TRBJ2-7; the D call TRBD1 from the table was never checked on the DNA. TRBV12-2 is listed as a pseudogene. The CDR3 runs 17 residues.